These 9 T cell receptor beta chains came from one sample sequenced in a study of shared clonotypes between healthy human individuals (dated by TCRdb to the early 2020s). CD8 naive samples were CD45RO-negative cells positively selected for CCR7, giving a CD45RA+CCR7+ population that excluded TemRA cells. The method behind the library was the immunoSEQ multiplex PCR assay. Imported from immuneACCESS, the table was reduced by TCRdb to in-frame sequences with V and J called. These copies leave out some clones; in studies compared against another copy, an unresolved V gene accounts for under half, and the cause of the remainder is not known. The sample contains 2 million or so clones, roughly 95% of them found a single time. 0.85% to 1.3% of the sample is taken by the ten largest. Sequenced material: naive CD8+ T cells sorted from blood. The label giving this sample's cell subset or site can be read as: CD45RA+CCR7+. These receptors were taken from a man between 18 and 35 years old in good health.

This clone came up once. Other DNA sequences in this specimen translate into the identical CDR3. The chain is built from TRBV27 and TRBJ1-5; D is uncertain. Trimming stripped 2 bases from V and 0 bases from J, with 5 bases between. This CDR3 comprises 14 residues. The V gene's germline CDR1 is MNHEY and CDR2 SMNVEV (reference sequence). CDR3 loop: CASSLKGSNQPQHF. The CDR3 region has the DNA TGTGCCAGCAGTTTAAAGGGTAGCAATCAGCCCCAGCATTTT.

This clone occurred a few times. The rearrangement joins TRBV5-1 to TRBJ2-7; 9 positions match TRBD1. Germline CDR1 is SGHRS and CDR2 is YFSETQ. The CDR3 loop spans 15 amino acids. Trimming took 3 bases from V and 7 from J; bases not matched to a gene: 11. This CDR3 reads CASSSEGQGLGEQYF. As DNA, the CDR3 is TGCGCCAGCAGCTCGGAGGGACAGGGTTTGGGTGAGCAGTACTTC.

CDR3 sequence reads: CATSPVDLRQDGNQPQHF. In DNA, the CDR3 is TGTGCCACCAGCCCAGTGGACCTTAGGCAGGACGGCAATCAGCCCCAGCATTTT. The chain has TRBV15 and TRBJ1-5, with D unresolved. Trimming left V 5 bases short and J 2 bases short, with 22 bases between. Germline CDR1 and CDR2: LNHNV and YYDKDF (reference sequence). The CDR3 runs to 18 residues.

This chain links TRBV7-9 with TRBJ2-7, with TRBD1 matching 7 bases. The ends lost 5 bases at V and 5 bases at J; junction bases unmatched: 9. The CDR3 runs to 14 residues. Germline CDR1 and CDR2: SEHNR and FQNEAQ (reference sequence). This CDR3 reads CASSPQQGVHEQYF. The CDR3, as DNA: TGTGCCAGCAGCCCTCAGCAGGGGGTCCACGAGCAGTACTTC.

The J gene is TRBJ2-3, the V gene TRBV7-9; D is perhaps TRBD1 (7 bases). Germline V gene lookup returns CDR1 SEHNR and CDR2 FQNEAQ (reference sequence). The CDR3 runs to 18 residues. Trimming left V 1 base short and J 3 bases short, with 20 bases between. The CDR3 region has the DNA TGTGCCAGCAGCTTAGGTGTTTGGGACTCCAGGGGGACAGATACGCAGTATTTT. This sequence encodes CASSLGVWDSRGTDTQYF.

This chain connects TRBV5-6 to TRBJ2-7; the D gene is possibly TRBD1 (5 bases). The CDR3 extends over 12 amino acids. Germline V gives CDR1 SGHDT, CDR2 YYEEEE. The ends were cut back, 4 bases at V and 4 bases at J, with 9 bases in the middle. The CDR3 DNA reads as TGTGCCAGCAGCACTTCAGGGTACGAGCAGTACTTC. Protein product: CASSTSGYEQYF.

Worth noting for this clone: The sample holds other DNA sequences that translate to the same CDR3. The chain links TRBV9 to TRBJ2-7; D remains unclear. Germline loops: CDR1 SGDLS, CDR2 YYNGEE. The CDR3 sequence is 15 residues long. Trimming pared 0 bases from V and 2 bases from J, leaving 12 bases between. The CDR3 DNA sequence: TGTGCCAGCAGCGTAGGCGGATCTACCACCTACGAGCAGTACTTC. Encoded protein: CASSVGGSTTYEQYF. The whole variable domain, remainder taken from reference TRBV9 and TRBJ2-7, is DSGVTQTPKHLITATGQRVTLRCSPRSGDLSVYWYQQSLDQGLQFLIQYYNGEERAKGNILERFSAQQFPDLHSELNLSSLELGDSALYFCASSVGGSTTYEQYFGPGTRLTVT.

This chain uses TRBV4-3 with TRBJ1-5, with a tentative D call TRBD1 (5 bases). Germline CDR1 and CDR2: LGHNA and YSLEER. V was clipped by 0 bases and J by 5 bases, with 11 bases between them. The CDR3 has 15 residues. The CDR3 DNA follows: TGCGCCAGCAGCCAAGATTGGCAGGGCTATCAGCCCCAGCATTTT. Translated: CASSQDWQGYQPQHF.

V usage is TRBV7-8 and J usage is TRBJ2-7; 8 bases agree with TRBD1. This CDR3 is 15 amino acids long. V was clipped by 3 bases and J by 0 bases; unmatched bases: 4. CDR1 and CDR2 from the germline V gene are SGHVS and FQNEAQ. CDR3 region: CASSFQGAPSYEQYF. CDR3 coding DNA: TGTGCCAGCAGCTTCCAGGGGGCCCCCTCCTACGAGCAGTACTTC.